Shown below are 10 T cell receptor beta chains from a single sample sequenced in a study of blood T cell repertoires in COVID-19. Here immunoSEQ multiplex PCR was the method, and the copy in TCRdb shows in-frame clones only, minus some. This sample carries about 480,000 clones, 85% to 90% of them seen once, and the ten largest clones take 7.8%. Material: peripheral blood. These receptors came from a woman in her forties or fifties with COVID-19, enrolled during active disease.

V and J are TRBV12-3 or TRBV12-4 and TRBJ1-5; 9 bases agree with TRBD1. V lost 6 bases, J lost 8 bases, and 5 bases stayed unmatched. This CDR3 spans 13 amino acids. The CDR3 nucleotides are TGTGCCAGCAGGCTGGACAGGGGAGAGCCCCAGCATTTT. Residues: CASRLDRGEPQHF.

The chain recombines TRBV2 with TRBJ2-4; 8 nucleotides match TRBD1. In germline, CDR1 is SNHLY, CDR2 FYNNEI. The V gene end was trimmed by 6 bases and the J gene end by 6 bases; junction bases not matched to a gene: 10. The length of the CDR3 is 15 residues. CDR3 loop: CASSGQGGPTNIQYF. The CDR3 region has the DNA TGTGCCAGCAGCGGACAGGGTGGCCCGACAAACATTCAGTACTTC.

This chain links TRBV7-9 with TRBJ1-4; 11 bases map to TRBD1. The CDR3 loop spans 14 amino acids. The ends lost 5 bases at V and 7 bases at J; junction bases unmatched: 3. CDR1 SEHNR and CDR2 FQNEAQ come from the germline V gene (reference sequence). CDR3 sequence: CASSGQGASEKLFF. CDR3 DNA sequence: TGTGCCAGCAGCGGACAGGGGGCGTCTGAAAAACTGTTTTTT.

V gene TRBV4-1 combines with J gene TRBJ1-1; D is undetermined. V lost 3 bases to trimming and J lost 1 base, with 18 bases between them. Germline V lookup: CDR1 MGHRA, CDR2 YSYEKL. This CDR3 has 17 residues. The CDR3 loop is CASSQRATGRPNTEAFF. As DNA, the CDR3 is TGCGCCAGCAGCCAGAGAGCTACGGGTCGACCGAACACTGAAGCTTTCTTT.

The chain has TRBV19 and TRBJ1-2, with 11 bases fitting TRBD1. The CDR3 runs to 14 residues. Germline CDR1 LNHDA, CDR2 SQIVND (reference sequence). V trimming: 5 bases; J trimming: 8 bases; junction bases outside the gene matches: 7. The CDR3 sequence: CASSGQGARSGYTF. The CDR3 bases are TGTGCCAGTAGTGGACAGGGGGCTAGGAGCGGCTACACCTTC. Filled out from reference TRBV19 and TRBJ1-2, the complete variable domain reads DGGITQSPKYLFRKEGQNVTLSCEQNLNHDAMYWYRQDPGQGLRLIYYSQIVNDFQKGDIAEGYSVSREKKESFPLTVTSAQKNPTAFYLCASSGQGARSGYTFGSGTRLTVV.

The CDR3 DNA sequence: TGTGCCAGCAGCTCCAGAAATCAGCCCCAGCATTTT. Protein: CASSSRNQPQHF. The chain is built from TRBV5-8 and TRBJ1-5, with D uncertain. Germline-derived CDR1 and CDR2 are SGHTS and YDEGEE. The CDR3 length is 12 residues. V lost 3 bases, J lost 4 bases, and 5 bases lay in between. Combining the CDR3 with reference TRBV5-8 and TRBJ1-5 gives the whole variable domain EAGVTQSPTHLIKTRGQQATLRCSPISGHTSVYWYQQALGLGLQFLLWYDEGEERNRGNFPPRFSGRQFPNYSSELNVNALELEDSALYLCASSSRNQPQHFGDGTRLSIL.

The gene calls are TRBV6-5 and TRBJ1-1; D perhaps matches TRBD1 (5 bases). This CDR3 comprises 14 residues. Deletions cut 11 bases from V and 11 bases from J, with 27 bases between. From germline, CDR1 is MNHEY and CDR2 SVGAGI. Here the CDR3 DNA reads TGTGCCTGCCTGAGAGAAACCAGCAGGGATTTCGCTTTCTTT. Protein: CACLRETSRDFAFF.

The V and J genes are TRBV2 and TRBJ1-2, with TRBD1 as a possible D gene (6 bases). Trimming shortened V by 3 bases and J by 3 bases, and 11 bases separated the two germline ends. The CDR3 contains 14 residues. Germline V gene data show CDR1 as SNHLY and CDR2 as FYNNEI. CDR3 DNA: TGTGCCAGCAGTGAGTTAGCAGGGGACTATGGCTACACCTTC. Protein product: CASSELAGDYGYTF.

V and J are TRBV30 and TRBJ1-1, with D tentatively TRBD1 (6 bases). The length of the CDR3 is 13 residues. From germline, CDR1 is GTSNPN and CDR2 SVGIG (reference sequence). V lost 6 bases to trimming and J lost 5 bases, with 16 bases between them. The CDR3 reads CACSQGKMTEAFF. DNA for the CDR3: TGTGCCTGTTCACAGGGAAAGATGACTGAAGCTTTCTTT.

The rearrangement joins TRBV5-8 to TRBJ2-3, with D uncertain. Germline CDR1 is SGHTS and CDR2 is YDEGEE. Between the trimmed V and J ends, which lost 7 bases and 4 bases, there was a span of 10 bases. The CDR3 length is 12 residues. The CDR3 bases are TGTGCCAGCGGTGAGATCCCAGATACGCAGTATTTT. Translated: CASGEIPDTQYF.